The T cell receptor beta chain described here comes from a study of blood T cell repertoires in COVID-19. Background on the study: There were acute and convalescent COVID-19 samples, and they came from the United States, Italy and Spain.

The assay was immunoSEQ multiplex PCR, and TCRdb's table has in-frame clones only and misses some. The data hold fewer than 300,000 clones, with about nine tenths observed a single time. Worth noting for this clone: Relative to the germline gene, one junction end is altered; a read error may explain this.

Sequencing was done on a sample of peripheral blood. This clonotype originated in a woman in her 30s with COVID-19, enrolled during active disease.

CDR3 DNA: TGTGCCAGTAGTAAACCTCAGGACACCCGGGAGCTGTTTTTT. The encoded protein is CASSKPQDTRELFF. This sequence joins TRBV19 and TRBJ2-2; D perhaps matches TRBD1 (5 bases). Germline CDR1 LNHDA, CDR2 SQIVND (reference sequence). This CDR3 is 14 amino acids long.